What follows is one TCR beta chain and its context. Its antigen is unidentified. The entry originates in a study of monozygotic twins with inflammatory bowel disease. Study conclusions and caveats: Results did not support any single strong IBD-associated signal or clonotype.

Nested amplification of TCRalpha and TCRbeta cDNA involved two PCRs of approximately 16 and 10 cycles. TCRdb re-called the 5' RACE reads and shows each CDR3 protein once, DNA omitted. Here the sample table reports fewer than 550,000 distinct CDR3 sequences. This CDR3 spans 15 amino acids. Germline values: CDR1 SGHNT, CDR2 YYREEE (reference sequence). The draw for each donor consisted of a single 2.5 ml blood sample. This TCR was sampled from a human donor with ulcerative colitis or Crohn's disease, or a healthy co-twin of an affected twin (not recorded which). Sequencing was carried out using blood. The chain links TRBV5-4 to TRBJ2-1; TCRdb returns TRBD2, unconfirmable since there is no DNA. This CDR3 reads CASSSGLGYYNEQFF.